The rows below give T cell receptor beta chains drawn from one sample of a study of radiotherapy plus CTLA-4 blockade in lung cancer. TCRdb keeps only in-frame clones here, not all; method: immunoSEQ multiplex PCR. The table includes tens of thousands of clones, around 87% detected once. Sample: peripheral blood, taken from a patient treated with radiotherapy plus ipilimumab. The receptors here all came from a human donor with non-small cell lung cancer that progressed on radiotherapy plus ipilimumab. Each CDR3 is given with its conserved first and last residue. D genes are given only for firm matches. Only some rows state a clone size, as once, few, many or a class for expanded clones.

D	size	V	J	DNA	CDR3
.	.	TRBV5-8	TRBJ2-5	TGTGCCAGCAGCTTAGATCAACGGGGGACCCAGTACTTC	CASSLDQRGTQYF
.	.	TRBV10-2	TRBJ2-1	TGCGCCAGCAGTGGTGGGGGCGCTTACAATGAGCAGTTCTTC	CASSGGGAYNEQFF
.	.	TRBV2	TRBJ1-5	TGTGCCAGCCGGGAAGAGGCTCATAGCAATCAGCCCCAGCATTTT	CASREEAHSNQPQHF
.	.	TRBV4-2	TRBJ2-1	TGTGCCAGCAGCCAAGATAGGCCCTCCTACAATGAGCAGTTCTTC	CASSQDRPSYNEQFF
.	.	TRBV5-4	TRBJ1-1	TGTGCCAGCAGCTCTTCCCGGGGGCGTATGAACACTGAAGCTTTCTTT	CASSSSRGRMNTEAFF
.	.	TRBV6-6	TRBJ1-1	TGTGCCAGCAGTTCCGTCGGGGGTGCCATGAACACTGAAGCTTTCTTT	CASSSVGGAMNTEAFF
.	.	TRBV7-2	TRBJ1-5	TGTGCCAGCAGCTTAGCGGGAGATCAGCCCCAGCATTTT	CASSLAGDQPQHF
.	.	TRBV19	TRBJ1-2	TGTGCCAGTAGTATACCCGGCAGGGCCCTACCCTATGGCTACACCTTC	CASSIPGRALPYGYTF
.	.	TRBV7-9	TRBJ1-6	TGTGCCAGCAGCTATCTTGACCCCCGGGATAATTCACCCCTCCACTTT	CASSYLDPRDNSPLHF
TRBD1	once	TRBV29-1	TRBJ2-1	TGCAGCGTTGCAGGGACAGGGGTAGTCAATGAGCAGTTCTTC	CSVAGTGVVNEQFF
.	.	TRBV7-9	TRBJ2-2	TGTGCCAGCAGCTTACTCCTGGGATCCACCGGGGAGCTGTTTTTT	CASSLLLGSTGELFF
TRBD1	.	TRBV5-1	TRBJ1-2	TGCGCCAGCAGCTTGGGACAGGGTATGGACTATGGCTACACCTTC	CASSLGQGMDYGYTF
.	once	TRBV27	TRBJ1-5	TGTGCCAGCAGTTTGGCCCAGGGCAATCAGCCCCAGCATTTT	CASSLAQGNQPQHF
.	.	TRBV5-6	TRBJ1-2	TGTGCCAGCAGCCATCCAAGGACAGCCTACTATGGCTACACCTTC	CASSHPRTAYYGYTF
.	.	TRBV7-9	TRBJ1-6	TGTGCCAGCACCCTAGGGGGGGTAGATTCACCCCTCCACTTT	CASTLGGVDSPLHF
.	.	TRBV5-6	TRBJ1-5	TGTGCCAGCAGCTTGAGAGGGGCTCAGCCCCAGCATTTT	CASSLRGAQPQHF
.	.	TRBV7-3	TRBJ2-3	TGTGCCAGCAGCTTATTTCCCCGCACAGATACGCAGTATTTT	CASSLFPRTDTQYF
.	few	TRBV12-1	TRBJ1-3	TGTGCCAGCAGCTTTGCGCAGAACACCATATATTTT	CASSFAQNTIYF
.	.	TRBV30	TRBJ1-3	TGTGCCCGGCAGGGACGGAGCTCTGGAAACACCATATATTTT	CARQGRSSGNTIYF
.	.	TRBV15	TRBJ2-1	TGTGCCACCAGACGGTCAGGGTACAATGAGCAGTTCTTC	CATRRSGYNEQFF
.	.	TRBV29-1	TRBJ2-7	TGCAGCGTTACAGGGGAGGCCTACGAGCAGTACTTC	CSVTGEAYEQYF
.	.	TRBV6-1	TRBJ2-3	TGTGCCAGCACCAGAACACTGACAATAGATACGCAGTATTTT	CASTRTLTIDTQYF
.	.	TRBV30	TRBJ1-5	TGTGCCTGGAGTGCCCACCCGGACAGACGCAATCAGCCCCAGCATTTT	CAWSAHPDRRNQPQHF
.	.	TRBV5-1	TRBJ2-3	TGCGCCAGCAGCTTGAAGACTAGCACAGATACGCAGTATTTT	CASSLKTSTDTQYF